This TCR beta chain was documented in a study of T cells in Graves' hyperthyroidism and ophthalmopathy. Study information: Peripheral blood sampling occurred at initial diagnosis, before any treatment.

Exclusion followed for patients with uncontrolled infection, other autoimmune disease, pregnancy or lactation. The CDR3 length is 18 residues. Germline V gene sequence: CDR1 MNHEY, CDR2 SVGEGT. With 0 bases removed from V and 0 bases from J, the gap between germline ends came to 18 bases. Using RNA transcripts as the source, TCR beta CDR3 regions were amplified. First-round RT-PCR targeting the TCR CDR3 was performed with the HTBI primer set. TCRdb fed the multiplex PCR reads into MiXCR, producing one record per CDR3 protein. Of 700,000 or so distinct CDR3 sequences in the sample, about 16% were seen once. Broader study findings: Ophthalmopathy was distinguished from stable hyperthyroidism by 13 V-J signatures.

Worth noting for this clonotype: Its specificity is unknown.

The V and J genes are TRBV6-2 or TRBV6-3 and TRBJ2-7; D is possibly TRBD1 (5 bases). Input material: blood. The clonotype originates from a man in his late teens or twenties with Graves' hyperthyroidism. The CDR3 reads CASSYSKPTGVYSYEQYF. The CDR3 nucleotides are TGTGCCAGCAGTTACTCGAAGCCAACAGGTGTATACTCCTACGAGCAGTACTTC.